This is a list of T cell receptor beta chains from one sample in a study of STAT5B mutations in CD4+ large granular lymphocyte leukemia. Sequenced by immunoSEQ multiplex PCR; TCRdb stores in-frame clones only, minus some. The data hold fewer than 40,000 clones, with over 65% observed a single time. Sequencing used CD4+ T cells from blood buffy coats. Every receptor here comes from a human donor in good health. The CDR3 runs from the conserved cysteine through the conserved F or W. Fields, in order: J gene, D gene, V gene, CDR3 protein. D genes are given only for firm matches.

J: TRBJ2-1; D: TRBD2; V: TRBV29-1; CDR3: CSVESGIENNEQFF
J: TRBJ2-5; D: TRBD2; V: TRBV9; CDR3: CASSVALGGPAGNHQETQYF
J: TRBJ2-6; D: .; V: TRBV19; CDR3: CASSVTGTRLSGANVLTF
J: TRBJ2-7; D: .; V: TRBV27; CDR3: CASSPIPGTYEQYF
J: TRBJ1-2; D: TRBD1; V: TRBV27; CDR3: CASSLSTGNYGYTF
J: TRBJ1-1; D: .; V: TRBV19; CDR3: CASSVDTPGTEAFF
J: TRBJ1-5; D: .; V: TRBV2; CDR3: CASLDPYSNQPQHF
J: TRBJ2-7; D: .; V: TRBV13; CDR3: CASRIREQYEQYF
J: TRBJ2-7; D: .; V: TRBV11-2; CDR3: CASSLVAVPPVYEQYF
J: TRBJ2-4; D: TRBD2; V: TRBV19; CDR3: CASSIDVASGSGSKNIQYF
J: TRBJ1-4; D: TRBD1; V: TRBV6-6; CDR3: CASSDRQGWEKLFF
J: TRBJ2-2; D: .; V: TRBV7-2; CDR3: CASSALLLGNTGELFF
J: TRBJ2-7; D: .; V: TRBV2; CDR3: CASRRGSYEQYF
J: TRBJ2-1; D: TRBD2; V: TRBV6-4; CDR3: CASSESLAGGGEQFF
J: TRBJ2-1; D: .; V: TRBV9; CDR3: CASSVSHRSHEQFF
J: TRBJ2-1; D: TRBD2; V: TRBV10-3; CDR3: CAISEVASGKDEQFF
J: TRBJ2-4; D: TRBD2; V: TRBV15; CDR3: CATSGGGGQWDIQYF
J: TRBJ2-5; D: .; V: TRBV5-6; CDR3: CASGQLLGLQETQYF
J: TRBJ2-7; D: TRBD1; V: TRBV7-2; CDR3: CASSRQTGGAYEQYF
J: TRBJ2-3; D: .; V: TRBV19; CDR3: CASSIAGVGDTQYF
J: TRBJ1-1; D: .; V: TRBV6-5; CDR3: CASSFQGGTEAFF
J: TRBJ2-1; D: TRBD2; V: TRBV7-6; CDR3: CASSSSWTSGGGDEQFF
J: TRBJ1-1; D: .; V: TRBV5-5; CDR3: CASSLARRNTEAFF
J: TRBJ2-3; D: TRBD2; V: TRBV5-1; CDR3: CASSPTSGYTSTDTQYF
J: TRBJ1-6; D: .; V: TRBV5-8; CDR3: CASSLEAARPLHF
J: TRBJ2-7; D: .; V: TRBV7-8; CDR3: CASSGRGQGASYYEQYF
J: TRBJ2-7; D: TRBD1; V: TRBV2; CDR3: CASVRDSFYEQYF
J: TRBJ2-3; D: .; V: TRBV4-3; CDR3: CASSQEKSSRDTQYF
J: TRBJ2-1; D: .; V: TRBV7-9; CDR3: CASSFPAAGSYNEQFF
J: TRBJ1-2; D: .; V: TRBV6-1; CDR3: CASSENQGYYGYTF
J: TRBJ2-7; D: .; V: TRBV27; CDR3: CASSLEGTPFEQYF
J: TRBJ2-7; D: .; V: TRBV28; CDR3: CASSLSGARYSYEQYF
J: TRBJ2-4; D: .; V: TRBV27; CDR3: CASSLWQGSGIQYF
J: TRBJ2-1; D: .; V: TRBV7-9; CDR3: CASSFHEQFF
J: TRBJ2-2; D: TRBD2; V: TRBV7-6; CDR3: CASSPLRLAPGFTGELFF
J: TRBJ1-1; D: TRBD1; V: TRBV7-6; CDR3: CASSGDRKNPDEAFF
J: TRBJ2-3; D: TRBD2; V: TRBV2; CDR3: CASSETSGSTDTQYF
J: TRBJ1-3; D: .; V: TRBV13; CDR3: CASRLKAIGGSSGNTIYF
J: TRBJ2-3; D: TRBD2; V: TRBV10-3; CDR3: CAISEPGLAGGGDTQYF
J: TRBJ2-1; D: TRBD2; V: TRBV19; CDR3: CASRPSGGNYNEQFF
J: TRBJ1-2; D: .; V: TRBV4-1; CDR3: CASSPSRAENYGYTF
J: TRBJ2-1; D: .; V: TRBV4-1; CDR3: CASSQAGGHSSYNEQFF
J: TRBJ2-7; D: .; V: TRBV6-1; CDR3: CASSYHYEQYF
J: TRBJ2-1; D: .; V: TRBV10-2; CDR3: CASSSRIAAYNEQFF